The entry below describes one TCR beta chain. Libraries were prepared by immunoSEQ multiplex PCR; TCRdb keeps only in-frame clonotypes and omits some of them. The sample gives 35,000 to 45,000 clones, around 90% of which show up once; around 0.6% is in the top ten. The record originates from a study of T cell changes during pregnancy in multiple sclerosis. Germline assignment: CDR1 SGHNT and CDR2 YYREEE (reference sequence). The CDR3 is made up of 13 amino acids. The J segment lost 5 bases and the V segment lost 3 bases, leaving 5 bases of the junction unmatched. This specimen consisted of CD4+ T cells from peripheral blood mononuclear cells, obtained in the first trimester of pregnancy. This TCR was sampled from a female donor with multiple sclerosis, enrolled in a pregnancy study. V gene TRBV5-4 combines with J gene TRBJ2-7; 7 bases are shared with TRBD1. The CDR3 protein is CASSSDRSHEQYF. Written as DNA, the CDR3 is TGTGCCAGCAGCTCGGACAGGTCTCACGAGCAGTACTTC.